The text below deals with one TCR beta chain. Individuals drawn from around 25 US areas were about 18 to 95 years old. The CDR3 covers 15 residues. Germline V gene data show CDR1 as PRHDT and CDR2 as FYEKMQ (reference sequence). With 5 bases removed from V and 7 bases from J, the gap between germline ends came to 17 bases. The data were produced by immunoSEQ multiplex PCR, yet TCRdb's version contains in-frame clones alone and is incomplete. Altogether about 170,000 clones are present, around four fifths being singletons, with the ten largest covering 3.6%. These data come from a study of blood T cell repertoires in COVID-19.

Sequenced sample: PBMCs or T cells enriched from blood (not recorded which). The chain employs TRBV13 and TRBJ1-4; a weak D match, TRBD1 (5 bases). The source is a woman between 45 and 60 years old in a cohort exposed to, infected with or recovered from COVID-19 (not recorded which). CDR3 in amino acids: CASSTNGKRGEKLFF. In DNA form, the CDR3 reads TGTGCCAGCAGCACCAACGGCAAAAGGGGTGAAAAACTGTTTTTT.